This T cell receptor (beta chain) emerged from a study of blood T cell repertoires in COVID-19. The overall study: COVID-19 samples, acute and convalescent, were from the United States, Italy and Spain. Sources were T cells, B-cell-depleted T cells, or PBMCs; the material itself was cDNA or gDNA.

Original analysis: Amplification from reference gene primers served as the basis for estimated nucleated cell counts. The data were produced by immunoSEQ multiplex PCR, yet TCRdb's version contains in-frame clones alone and is incomplete. V and J calls and clone size follow that table, whereas D and trimming were derived from the DNA. The sample has 60,000 to 80,000 clones; approximately 92% are singletons. This CDR3 has 15 residues. V lost 6 bases to trimming and J lost 0 bases; unmatched junction nucleotides: 8. CDR1 and CDR2 (germline): SQVTM, ANQGSEA. Sample: peripheral blood. The chain joins TRBV29-1 to TRBJ2-1; 7 bases align to TRBD2. This sequence originates from a human donor in a cohort sampled during active COVID-19. CDR3 amino acids: CSVTRAGSSYNEQFF. CDR3 DNA sequence: TGCAGCGTGACTAGAGCGGGGTCCTCCTACAATGAGCAGTTCTTC.